The next 4 T cell receptor beta chains were all read from a single sample in a study of T-cell memory formation after mild COVID-19. Using its own MiXCR run on the 5' RACE reads, TCRdb lists one record per CDR3 protein. The sample holds approximately 180,000 distinct CDR3 sequences, around 16% seen once. Sequencing input: PBMCs or a T cell subset sorted from them (not recorded which). All receptors derive from an adult woman who had mild COVID-19 (a few samples of this study predate the infection). Cell type and time point are not known.

The V call is TRBV27, the J call TRBJ2-7, with a weak D call TRBD2 (5 bases). The CDR3 has 16 amino acids. Germline V gives CDR1 MNHEY, CDR2 SMNVEV (reference sequence). V was cut by 1 base and J by 2 bases, with 15 bases left in between. CDR3 region: CASSLYSVGSTYEQYF. CDR3 in DNA: TGTGCCAGCAGTTTATACTCGGTTGGGAGCACCTACGAGCAGTACTTC.

The chain has TRBV5-1 and TRBJ2-7; TRBD2 aligns across 11 bases. The CDR3 runs to 18 residues. The trim removed 4 bases at V and 4 bases at J, leaving 16 bases unmatched. CDR1 is SGHRS and CDR2 is YFSETQ in the germline V gene. In DNA, the CDR3 is TGCGCCAGCAGCCCCGGGACTAGCGGAGGATCCTATGCTTACGAGCAGTACTTC. It translates to CASSPGTSGGSYAYEQYF.

This rearrangement joins TRBV2 to TRBJ2-5, with D perhaps matching TRBD1 or TRBD2 (5 bases each). From germline, CDR1 is SNHLY and CDR2 FYNNEI. There are 12 residues in the CDR3. V was shortened by 6 bases and J by 5 bases, with 10 bases between the two germline ends. For the CDR3, the DNA is TGTGCCAGCAGAGACTGGGGGGAGACCCAGTACTTC. This gives the protein CASRDWGETQYF.

This clonotype occurred a few times. V gene TRBV4-1 combines with J gene TRBJ2-7; weak D call: TRBD2 (6 bases). Germline CDR1 MGHRA, CDR2 YSYEKL. Trimming took off 0 bases at V and 6 bases at J, with 9 bases between the two ends. The CDR3 consists of 13 residues. The CDR3 bases are TGCGCCAGCAGCCAAGAGGAGGGCGGCGAGCAGTACTTC. It codes for CASSQEEGGEQYF.